These 12 T cell receptor beta chains came from one sample sequenced in a study of OX40 agonist ivuxolimab in advanced cancers. This table comes from immunoSEQ multiplex PCR, and its TCRdb copy is limited to in-frame clones, with some not included. The table shows 48,000 or so clones, with 70% to 90% occurring only once. This specimen was CD4+ or CD8+ T cells sorted from blood, taken in a trial of the OX40 agonist ivuxolimab. The receptors here all came from an adult with an advanced solid tumor such as melanoma, head and neck, liver or kidney cancer.

The chain couples TRBV11-2 to TRBJ2-3; the D is unclear. Germline CDR1 is SGHAT and CDR2 is FQNNGV. The CDR3 loop spans 14 amino acids. With 0 bases removed from V and 6 bases from J, the gap between germline ends came to 10 bases. The CDR3 DNA reads TGTGCCAGCAGCTTAGAAGGAGTTTGGGATACGCAGTATTTT. It codes for CASSLEGVWDTQYF.

The CDR3 DNA follows: TGTGCCAGCAGTTTGGACAGGGGAGGTTACGAGCAGTACTTC. This codes for CASSLDRGGYEQYF. This sequence joins TRBV27 and TRBJ2-7; 9 bases align to TRBD1. The CDR3 is made up of 14 amino acids. V gave up 3 bases and J gave up 4 bases; unmatched junction bases: 4. Germline V lookup: CDR1 MNHEY, CDR2 SMNVEV (reference sequence).

Only one count was recorded for this clone. The V gene is TRBV6-6, the J gene TRBJ2-7, with D uncertain. The CDR3 is 12 amino acids. V dropped 6 bases and J dropped 5 bases, with 11 bases sitting between them. Germline CDR1 and CDR2: MNHNY and SVGAGI (reference sequence). The CDR3 loop reads CASSLSPNEQYF. The CDR3 region has the DNA TGTGCCAGCAGCCTGTCACCCAACGAGCAGTACTTC.

The rearrangement uses TRBV29-1 and TRBJ2-4; perhaps TRBD1 as D (5 bases). V dropped 0 bases and J dropped 9 bases, with 18 bases sitting between them. The CDR3 has 15 amino acids. Germline V gene lookup returns CDR1 SQVTM and CDR2 ANQGSEA. DNA for the CDR3: TGCAGCGTTGAAGACCCCGACAGTGATAAGGGCATTCAGTACTTC. Encoded protein: CSVEDPDSDKGIQYF.

The chain couples TRBV7-8 to TRBJ2-6; 9 bases are a match to TRBD1. The CDR3 contains 21 residues. The germline V gene encodes CDR1 SGHVS and CDR2 FQNEAQ. Trimming removed 5 bases from V and 0 bases from J; junction bases left unmatched: 17. For the CDR3, the DNA is TGTGCCAGCAGCGCAAGCCCCGGGGACAGGGTTTCCCTCTCTGGGGCCAACGTCCTGACTTTC. Protein: CASSASPGDRVSLSGANVLTF. Together with reference TRBV7-8 and TRBJ2-6, the CDR3 gives the full variable domain: GAGVSQSPRYKVAKRGQDVALRCDPISGHVSLFWYQQALGQGPEFLTYFQNEAQLDKSGLPSDRFFAERPEGSVSTLKIQRTQQEDSAVYLCASSASPGDRVSLSGANVLTFGAGSRLTVL.

The J gene is TRBJ1-6, the V gene TRBV5-4; D is possibly TRBD1 (5 bases). V was trimmed by 3 bases and J by 6 bases, leaving 16 bases between them. CDR3 length: 16 amino acids. Looked up from germline, CDR1 is SGHNT and CDR2 is YYREEE (reference sequence). In DNA form, the CDR3 reads TGTGCCAGCAGCTCGCGACAGACCCAGGGTAATTCACCCCTCCACTTT. Its translation: CASSSRQTQGNSPLHF.

The chain recombines TRBV27 with TRBJ1-2, with a tentative D call TRBD1 (5 bases). Trimming stripped 5 bases from V and 1 base from J, with 14 bases between. CDR1 is MNHEY and CDR2 is SMNVEV in the germline V gene (reference sequence). The CDR3 has 15 residues. The CDR3 spells CASSPGTVLNYGYTF. Here the CDR3 DNA reads TGTGCCAGCAGTCCAGGGACGGTCCTTAACTATGGCTACACCTTC.

The rearrangement uses TRBV18 and TRBJ1-5; D ambiguous. This CDR3 spans 17 amino acids. Trimming stripped 4 bases from V and 0 bases from J, with 16 bases between. Germline CDR1 and CDR2: KGHSH and LQKENI. CDR3 loop: CASSLLDYPDSNQPQHF. The CDR3 DNA is TGTGCCAGCTCACTCCTTGATTATCCTGATAGCAATCAGCCCCAGCATTTT.

As to this clone: The identical CDR3 is also encoded by other nucleotide sequences in the sample. This rearrangement joins TRBV28 to TRBJ1-1; D is undetermined. Germline CDR1 reads MDHEN; CDR2 reads SYDVKM. The CDR3 runs 13 residues. Trimming removed 3 bases at V and 1 base at J, with 6 bases between. Here the CDR3 reads CASSFVGNTEAFF. The CDR3 DNA reads TGTGCCAGCAGTTTTGTGGGGAACACTGAAGCTTTCTTT.

This chain joins TRBV10-3 and TRBJ2-7; TRBD1 agrees at 12 bases. Germline V gene sequence: CDR1 ENHRY, CDR2 SYGVKD. Germline trimming cut 6 bases from V and 4 bases from J; bases unmatched to any gene: 1. CDR3 size: 13 residues. Here the CDR3 DNA reads TGTGCCATCAGGGGACAGGGGGCGTACGAGCAGTACTTC. It translates to CAIRGQGAYEQYF.

The chain joins TRBV10-2 to TRBJ2-1; 8 bases map to TRBD2. Per germline, CDR1 WSHSY and CDR2 SAAADI. The CDR3 sequence is 12 residues long. V gave up 6 bases and J gave up 15 bases; unmatched junction bases: 10. Written as DNA, the CDR3 is TGCGCCAGCAGGTCTGAGGGACTAGTTCTGTTCTTC. This sequence encodes CASRSEGLVLFF.

J is TRBJ1-1 and V is TRBV10-3; D is ambiguous. Germline V gene sequence: CDR1 ENHRY, CDR2 SYGVKD. The CDR3 is 13 residues long. V was trimmed by 8 bases and J by 1 base, leaving 11 bases between them. Here the CDR3 reads CAISPDPNTEAFF. The DNA of the CDR3 is TGTGCCATCTCCCCGGATCCGAACACTGAAGCTTTCTTT.